This TCR beta chain was captured in a study of T-cell reconstitution after alpha-beta-depleted transplantation in children. This clonotype turned up a few times. Per the germline V gene, CDR1 is SQVTM and CDR2 is ANQGSEA. The CDR3 has 14 amino acids. The V gene lost 3 bases and the J gene lost 3 bases, with 13 bases spanning the gap. The TCRbeta library incorporated unique molecular identifiers. TCRdb analysed the PCR reads with MiXCR anew, one entry per CDR3 protein. This sample carries roughly 500,000 distinct CDR3 sequences, around a third of them seen once, and the ten largest clones take 2.4%. This clonotype was obtained from a human donor who donated a stem cell graft to a child with aplastic anemia. This chain joins TRBV29-1 and TRBJ2-3, with D tentatively TRBD1 or TRBD2 (5 bases each). The sequencing used PBMCs from the stem cell graft donor, collected from the stem cell graft. CDR3 in amino acids: CSVDSGLTTDTQYF. In DNA form, the CDR3 reads TGCAGCGTTGACTCGGGGCTGACGACAGATACGCAGTATTTT.